This entry concerns a single T cell receptor beta chain. In this sample, this clone turned up many times. What this receptor recognizes is not known. No much larger clone is present one base from it, and per-base qualities are unavailable. No patient had received any treatment before thyroid surgery. The study retrospectively analysed patient clinical samples collected from about 2012 to 2019 using T-cell receptor beta sequencing. The data originate from a study of metastatic and nonmetastatic thyroid tumors (dated by TCRdb to 2020 to 2021). Context from the whole study: Repertoires were compared across peripheral blood and tumor or nodule tissue samples from malignant and benign thyroid patients.

Including the terminal cysteine and phenylalanine, the CDR3 comprises 12 residues. CDR3 DNA only is kept here, 36 bases in frame from base 1. CDR1 is given as LGHDT and CDR2 as YNNKEL, both from the germline V gene (reference sequence). V sheds 4 bases and J sheds 1 base, leaving 5 bases between their ends. Libraries came from PCR. TCRdb shows the sequencer as Illumina HiSeq 4000. High-throughput sequencing was used to profile the TCR beta-chain CDR3 region of every patient. For the original study's pipeline: A classifier to discriminate distant-metastatic papillary thyroid cancer patients was built from CDR3 differences across clinicopathological groups. The Shannon index was used to measure repertoire diversity, and the Morisita-Horn index was used to measure how similar tumor and blood repertoires were. The public reads were quality trimmed at Q25 with fastp and then assembled into clones with MiXCR by TCRdb, keeping productive beta chains. The V and J calls and clone size are TCRdb's, not the authors'. Within this sample are approximately 50,000 clones, with 20% of them counted one time only. The ten largest clones represent under 4.5% of the sample.

Paper-wide results and their limitations: In both blood and tumor samples, TCR beta diversity was reported to be significantly higher in malignant tumors than in benign nodules.

The sequence derives from a female donor with papillary thyroid cancer or a benign thyroid nodule (not recorded which). Some clones in this sample may be carry-over from other donors' samples. The sequenced sample was blood. The rearranged segments are TRBV3-1 and TRBJ2-7; a confident D gene designation cannot be given. The nucleotides read TGTGCCAGCAGCCCCTCGTCCTACGAGCAGTACTTC. Translated, this is CASSPSSYEQYF.